This TCR beta chain was observed in a study of T cell responses to AZD1222 COVID-19 vaccine. Study observations and caveats: Among the donors, most were white British and more were female, and clonal diversity was possibly underestimated.

Notes on this clone: Its matching antigen is unknown.

The CDR3 runs 15 residues. Trimming removed 0 bases from V and 5 bases from J, with 15 bases in between. The germline V gene has CDR1 SGHRS and CDR2 YFSETQ. The repertoire was sequenced with immunoSEQ multiplex PCR; TCRdb's copy has only in-frame clones and lacks some. The data contain more than 55,000 clones, approximately 80% of them singletons. The sample in question was peripheral blood, obtained 28 days after the second AZD1222 dose. The sequence was obtained from an adult who received the AZD1222 COVID-19 vaccine. The V gene is TRBV5-1, the J gene TRBJ2-7; maybe TRBD2 (6 bases). The CDR3 bases are TGCGCCAGCAGCTTGGAGTCCGGGTCTAGCGACGAGCAGTACTTC. Translation gives CASSLESGSSDEQYF.